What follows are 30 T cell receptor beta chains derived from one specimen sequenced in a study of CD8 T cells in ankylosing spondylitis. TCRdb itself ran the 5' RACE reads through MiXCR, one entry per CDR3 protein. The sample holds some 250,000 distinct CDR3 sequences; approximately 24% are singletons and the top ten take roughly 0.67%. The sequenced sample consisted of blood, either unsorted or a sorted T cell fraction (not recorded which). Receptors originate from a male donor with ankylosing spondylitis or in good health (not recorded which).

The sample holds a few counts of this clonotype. CDR3 nucleotides: TGCAGTGCTAGGACGACAGGGGCCGGAGGTCAGCCCCAGCATTTT. It codes for CSARTTGAGGQPQHF. This chain links TRBV20-1 with TRBJ1-5; 8 bases line up with TRBD1. The junction had 10 bases not matched to a gene; V was cut back by 3 bases and J by 6 bases. There are 15 residues in the CDR3. Germline loops: CDR1 DFQATT, CDR2 SNEGSKA (reference sequence).

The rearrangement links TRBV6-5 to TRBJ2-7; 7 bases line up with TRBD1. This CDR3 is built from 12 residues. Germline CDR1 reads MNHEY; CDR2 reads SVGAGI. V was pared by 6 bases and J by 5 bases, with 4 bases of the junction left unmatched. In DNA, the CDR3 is TGTGCCAGCAGGACAGGGTCCAACGAGCAGTACTTC. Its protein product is CASRTGSNEQYF.

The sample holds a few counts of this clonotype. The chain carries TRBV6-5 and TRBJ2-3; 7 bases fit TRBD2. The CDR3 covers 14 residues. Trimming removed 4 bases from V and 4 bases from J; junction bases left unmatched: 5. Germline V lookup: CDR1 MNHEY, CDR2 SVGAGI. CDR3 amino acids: CASSWEGSADTQYF. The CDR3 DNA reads TGTGCCAGCAGTTGGGAGGGTTCCGCAGATACGCAGTATTTT.

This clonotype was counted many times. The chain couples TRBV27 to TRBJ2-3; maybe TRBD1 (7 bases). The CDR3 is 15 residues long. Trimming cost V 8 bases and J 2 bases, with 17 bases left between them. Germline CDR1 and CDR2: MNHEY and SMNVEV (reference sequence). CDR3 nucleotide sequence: TGTGCCAGCCATCGCGCGGGACAGTCCACAGATACGCAGTATTTT. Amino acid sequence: CASHRAGQSTDTQYF.

The CDR3 reads CASSQDQASGTGEQFF. CDR3 bases: TGTGCCAGCAGCCAAGATCAGGCTAGCGGTACAGGTGAGCAGTTCTTC. The chain uses TRBV4-2 and TRBJ2-1; 7 positions agree with TRBD2. Germline V gives CDR1 LGHNA, CDR2 YNFKEQ. This CDR3 contains 16 residues. With V trimmed by 0 bases and J by 9 bases, 11 bases remained unmatched.

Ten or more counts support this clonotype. The CDR3 is CAWSVYGTVTGELFF. Written as DNA, the CDR3 is TGTGCCTGGAGTGTTTACGGGACAGTTACCGGGGAGCTGTTTTTT. This rearrangement joins TRBV30 to TRBJ2-2; 7 bases match TRBD1. The CDR3 has 15 amino acids. Unmatched junction bases numbered 6, after V lost 0 bases and J lost 5 bases. From germline, CDR1 is GTSNPN and CDR2 SVGIG (reference sequence).

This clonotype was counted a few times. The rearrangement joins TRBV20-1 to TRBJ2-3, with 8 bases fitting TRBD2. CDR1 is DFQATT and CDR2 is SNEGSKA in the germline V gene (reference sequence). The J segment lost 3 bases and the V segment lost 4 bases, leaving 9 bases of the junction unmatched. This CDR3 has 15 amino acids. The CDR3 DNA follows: TGCAGTGCTACGGAGCGGCGGGGGGTTACAGATACGCAGTATTTT. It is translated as CSATERRGVTDTQYF.

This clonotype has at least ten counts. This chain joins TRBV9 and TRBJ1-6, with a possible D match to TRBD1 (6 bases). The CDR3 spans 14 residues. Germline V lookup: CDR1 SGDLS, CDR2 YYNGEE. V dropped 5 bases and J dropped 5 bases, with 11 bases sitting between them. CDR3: CASSAQGNNSPLHF. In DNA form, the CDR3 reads TGTGCCAGCAGTGCACAGGGAAATAATTCACCCCTCCACTTT.

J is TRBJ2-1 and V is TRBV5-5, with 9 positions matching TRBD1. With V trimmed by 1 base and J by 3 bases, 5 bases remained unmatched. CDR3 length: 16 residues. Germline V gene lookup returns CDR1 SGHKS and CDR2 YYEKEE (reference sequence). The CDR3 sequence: CASSLLGDRDYNEQFF. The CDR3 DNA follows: TGTGCCAGCAGCTTGCTAGGGGACAGGGACTACAATGAGCAGTTCTTC.

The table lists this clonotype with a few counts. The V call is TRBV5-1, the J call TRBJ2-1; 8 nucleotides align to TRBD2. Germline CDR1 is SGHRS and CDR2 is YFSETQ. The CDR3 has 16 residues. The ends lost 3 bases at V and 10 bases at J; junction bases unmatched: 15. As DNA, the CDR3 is TGCGCCAGCAGCTGGACCTCGGGGGGGCTAGCGGGCGAGCAGTTCTTC. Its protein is CASSWTSGGLAGEQFF. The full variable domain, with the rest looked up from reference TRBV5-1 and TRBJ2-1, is KAGVTQTPRYLIKTRGQQVTLSCSPISGHRSVSWYQQTPGQGLQFLFEYFSETQRNKGNFPGRFSGRQFSNSRSEMNVSTLELGDSALYLCASSWTSGGLAGEQFFGPGTRLTVL.

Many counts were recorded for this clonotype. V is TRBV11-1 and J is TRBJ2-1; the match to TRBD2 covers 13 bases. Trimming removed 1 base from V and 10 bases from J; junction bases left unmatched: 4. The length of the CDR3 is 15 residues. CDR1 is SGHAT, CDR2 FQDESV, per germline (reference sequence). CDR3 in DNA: TGTGCCAGCAGCTTAGGGACTAGCGGGGGTGGCGAGCAGTTCTTC. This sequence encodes CASSLGTSGGGEQFF.

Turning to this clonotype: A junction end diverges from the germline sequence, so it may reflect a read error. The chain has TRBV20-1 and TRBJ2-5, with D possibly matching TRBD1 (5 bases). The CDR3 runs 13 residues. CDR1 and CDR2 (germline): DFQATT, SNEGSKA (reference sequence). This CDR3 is CSARGPGKDTQYF. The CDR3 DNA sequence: TGCAGTGCTAGAGGCCCAGGGAAAGACACCCAGTACTTC.

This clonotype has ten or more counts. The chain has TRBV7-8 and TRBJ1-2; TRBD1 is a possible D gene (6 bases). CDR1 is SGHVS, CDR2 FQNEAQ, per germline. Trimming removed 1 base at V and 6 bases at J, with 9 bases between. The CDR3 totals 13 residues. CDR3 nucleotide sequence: TGTGCCAGCAGCTTAGGGGGGGGCGATGGCTACACCTTC. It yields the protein CASSLGGGDGYTF.

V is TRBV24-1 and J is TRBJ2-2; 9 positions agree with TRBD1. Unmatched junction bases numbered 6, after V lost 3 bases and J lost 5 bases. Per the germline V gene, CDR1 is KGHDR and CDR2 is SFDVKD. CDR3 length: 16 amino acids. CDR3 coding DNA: TGTGCCACCAGTGATCGGGGACAGGGCGGAACCGGGGAGCTGTTTTTT. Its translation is CATSDRGQGGTGELFF.

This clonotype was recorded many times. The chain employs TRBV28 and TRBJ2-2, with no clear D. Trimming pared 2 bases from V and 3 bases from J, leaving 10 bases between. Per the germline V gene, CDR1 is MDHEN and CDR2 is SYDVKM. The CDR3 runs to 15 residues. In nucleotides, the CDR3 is TGTGCCAGCAGTTTAGGCGGCTCGCACACCGGGGAGCTGTTTTTT. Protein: CASSLGGSHTGELFF. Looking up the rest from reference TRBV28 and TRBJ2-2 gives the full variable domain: DVKVTQSSRYLVKRTGEKVFLECVQDMDHENMFWYRQDPGLGLRLIYFSYDVKMKEKGDIPEGYSVSREKKERFSLILESASTNQTSMYLCASSLGGSHTGELFFGEGSRLTVL.

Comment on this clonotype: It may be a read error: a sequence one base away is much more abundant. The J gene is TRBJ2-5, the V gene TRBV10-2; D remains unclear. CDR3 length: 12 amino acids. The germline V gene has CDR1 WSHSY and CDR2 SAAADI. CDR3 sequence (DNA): TGCACCAGCAGTGATAGGGTGGAGACCCAGTACTTC. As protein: CTSSDRVETQYF.

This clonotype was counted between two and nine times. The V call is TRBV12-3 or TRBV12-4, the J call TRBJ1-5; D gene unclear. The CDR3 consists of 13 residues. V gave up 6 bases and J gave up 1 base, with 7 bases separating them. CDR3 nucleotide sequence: TGTGCCAGCAGCTCAGACAGCAATCAGCCCCAGCATTTT. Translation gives CASSSDSNQPQHF.

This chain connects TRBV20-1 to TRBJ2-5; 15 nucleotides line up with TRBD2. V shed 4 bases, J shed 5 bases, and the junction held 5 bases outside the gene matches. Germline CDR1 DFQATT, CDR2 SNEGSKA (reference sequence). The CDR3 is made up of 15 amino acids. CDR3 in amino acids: CSATGTSGGYETQYF. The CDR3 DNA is TGCAGTGCTACCGGGACTAGCGGGGGGTATGAGACCCAGTACTTC.

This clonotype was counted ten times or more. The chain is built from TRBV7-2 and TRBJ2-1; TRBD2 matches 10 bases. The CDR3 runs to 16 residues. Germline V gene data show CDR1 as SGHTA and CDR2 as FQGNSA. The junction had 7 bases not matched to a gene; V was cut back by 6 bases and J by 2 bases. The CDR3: CASSRESGGAYNEQFF. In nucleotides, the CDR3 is TGTGCCAGCAGTCGAGAAAGCGGGGGGGCCTACAATGAGCAGTTCTTC.

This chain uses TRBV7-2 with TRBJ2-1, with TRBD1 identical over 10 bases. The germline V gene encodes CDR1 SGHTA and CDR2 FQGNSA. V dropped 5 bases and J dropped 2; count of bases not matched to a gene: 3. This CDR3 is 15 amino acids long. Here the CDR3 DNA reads TGTGCCAGCAGCAGGGACAGGGGTACCTACAATGAGCAGTTCTTC. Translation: CASSRDRGTYNEQFF.

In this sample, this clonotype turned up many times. The CDR3 is CASSHLDGTEAFF. The CDR3, as DNA: TGTGCCAGTAGCCACCTGGATGGAACTGAAGCTTTCTTT. V usage is TRBV19 and J usage is TRBJ1-1; D is unresolved. Trimming left V 6 bases short and J 5 bases short, with 13 bases between. Germline assignment: CDR1 LNHDA and CDR2 SQIVND (reference sequence). CDR3 length: 13 residues.

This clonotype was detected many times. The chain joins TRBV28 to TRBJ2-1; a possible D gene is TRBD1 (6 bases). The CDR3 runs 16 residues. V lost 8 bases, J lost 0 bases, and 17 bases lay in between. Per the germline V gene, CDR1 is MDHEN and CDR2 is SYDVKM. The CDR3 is CASPPQGSSSYNEQFF. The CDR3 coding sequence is TGTGCCAGCCCTCCGCAGGGGAGCAGCTCCTACAATGAGCAGTTCTTC.

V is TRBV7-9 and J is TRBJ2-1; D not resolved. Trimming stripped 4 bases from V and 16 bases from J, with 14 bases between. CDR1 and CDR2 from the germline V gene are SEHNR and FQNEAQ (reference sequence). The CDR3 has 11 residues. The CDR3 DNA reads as TGTGCCAGCAGCTCCACCAGTCCTCTTTTCTTC. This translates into CASSSTSPLFF. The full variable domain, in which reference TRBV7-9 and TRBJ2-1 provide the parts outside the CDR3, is DTGVSQNPRHKITKRGQNVTFRCDPISEHNRLYWYRQTLGQGPEFLTYFQNEAQLEKSRLLSDRFSAERPKGSFSTLEIQRTEQGDSAMYLCASSSTSPLFFGPGTRLTVL.

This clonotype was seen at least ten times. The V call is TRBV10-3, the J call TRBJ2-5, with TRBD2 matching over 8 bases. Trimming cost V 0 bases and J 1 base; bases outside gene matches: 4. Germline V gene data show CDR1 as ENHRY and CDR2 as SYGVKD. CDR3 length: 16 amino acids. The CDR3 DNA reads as TGTGCCATCAGTGAGTCTAAGCGGGGGATCCAAGAGACCCAGTACTTC. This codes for CAISESKRGIQETQYF.

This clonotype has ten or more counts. As DNA, the CDR3 is TGCAGCGACATGACAGCTCGTGAGCAGTTCTTC. This translates into CSDMTAREQFF. The chain couples TRBV29-1 to TRBJ2-1, with D possibly TRBD1 on 5 matching bases. The CDR3 sequence is 11 residues long. Germline V gene sequence: CDR1 SQVTM, CDR2 ANQGSEA. Trimming took off 7 bases at V and 9 bases at J, with 13 bases between the two ends.

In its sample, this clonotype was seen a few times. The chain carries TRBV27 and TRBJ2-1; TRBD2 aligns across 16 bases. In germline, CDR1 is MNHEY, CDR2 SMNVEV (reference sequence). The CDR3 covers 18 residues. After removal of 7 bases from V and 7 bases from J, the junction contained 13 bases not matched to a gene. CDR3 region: CASKGLAGGPTLENEQFF. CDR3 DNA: TGTGCCAGCAAGGGACTAGCGGGGGGGCCGACACTGGAAAATGAGCAGTTCTTC.

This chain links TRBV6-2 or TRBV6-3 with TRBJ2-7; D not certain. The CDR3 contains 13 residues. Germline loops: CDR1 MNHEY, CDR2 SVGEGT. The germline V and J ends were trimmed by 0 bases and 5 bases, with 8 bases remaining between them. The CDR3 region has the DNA TGTGCCAGCAGTTACTCGTCCAGTCACGAGCAGTACTTC. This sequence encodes CASSYSSSHEQYF.

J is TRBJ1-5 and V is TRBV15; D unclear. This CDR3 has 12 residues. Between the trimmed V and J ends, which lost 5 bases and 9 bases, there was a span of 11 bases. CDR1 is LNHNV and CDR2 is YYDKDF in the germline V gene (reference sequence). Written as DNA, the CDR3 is TGTGCCACCAGCGGAAAGACCAGGCCCCAGCATTTT. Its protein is CATSGKTRPQHF.

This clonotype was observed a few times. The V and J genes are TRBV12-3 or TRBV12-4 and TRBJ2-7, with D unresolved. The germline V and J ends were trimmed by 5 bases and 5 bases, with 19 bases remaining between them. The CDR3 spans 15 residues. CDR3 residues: CASSRRQVGTDEQYF. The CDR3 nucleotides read TGTGCCAGCAGTCGCCGCCAGGTTGGCACCGACGAGCAGTACTTC.

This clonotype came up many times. CDR3 nucleotides: TGCAGTGCTCCGGGGGGGTCTAATGAAAAACTGTTTTTT. It translates to CSAPGGSNEKLFF. This chain joins TRBV20-1 and TRBJ1-4, with D possibly being TRBD1 (5 bases). The CDR3 is 13 residues long. V lost 5 bases and J 3 bases, leaving 10 bases between the germline ends. CDR1 DFQATT and CDR2 SNEGSKA come from the germline V gene (reference sequence).